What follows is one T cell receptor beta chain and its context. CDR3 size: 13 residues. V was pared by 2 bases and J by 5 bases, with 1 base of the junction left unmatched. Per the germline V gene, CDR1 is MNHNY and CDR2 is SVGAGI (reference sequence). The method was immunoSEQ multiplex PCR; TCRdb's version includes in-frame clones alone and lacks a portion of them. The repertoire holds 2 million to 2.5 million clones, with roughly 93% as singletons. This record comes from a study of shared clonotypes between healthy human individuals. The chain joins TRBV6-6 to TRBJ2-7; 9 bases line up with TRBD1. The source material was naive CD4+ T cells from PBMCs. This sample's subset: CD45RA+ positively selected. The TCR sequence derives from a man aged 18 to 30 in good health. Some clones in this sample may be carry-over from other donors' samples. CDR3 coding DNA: TGTGCCAGCAGTTACCGACAGGGGGACGAGCAGTACTTC. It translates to CASSYRQGDEQYF.